A selection of T cell receptor beta chains follows, all from one sample in a study of T cell repertoires in cytomegalovirus infection. Each CDR3 protein gets one entry after TCRdb re-called the reads with MiXCR. Among under 200,000 distinct CDR3 sequences listed, 15% to 20% were seen once. The sequenced sample consisted of CD8+ T cells from PBMCs. These receptors all stem from a human donor in good health (CMV status not recorded). Some clones in this sample may be carry-over from other donors' samples. Both conserved end residues are part of each CDR3. The D gene is left open where the match is weak. The size entry is marked missing in some rows and otherwise reads once, few, many or a size class.

D gene	V gene	J gene	clone size	CDR3 protein	CDR3 DNA
TRBD1	TRBV11-3	TRBJ1-1	.	CASSPRGRMTEAFF	TGTGCCAGCAGCCCCAGGGGGCGAATGACTGAAGCTTTCTTT
TRBD2	TRBV6-5	TRBJ2-7	few	CASSYSSGAYEQYF	TGTGCCAGCAGTTATAGTAGCGGGGCCTACGAGCAGTACTTC
.	TRBV15	TRBJ1-5	few	CATRDGHSNQPQHF	TGTGCCACCAGGGACGGACATAGCAATCAGCCCCAGCATTTT
.	TRBV6-1	TRBJ2-7	few	CASSEAPPETAAYEQYF	TGTGCCAGCAGTGAAGCCCCCCCAGAGACAGCAGCCTACGAGCAGTACTTC
.	TRBV20-1	TRBJ1-5	.	CSARTPYRTGGNQPQHF	TGCAGTGCTAGGACTCCATACCGGACTGGCGGGAATCAGCCCCAGCATTTT
.	TRBV18	TRBJ2-5	.	CASSPTPQETQYF	TGTGCCAGCTCACCAACCCCCCAAGAGACCCAGTACTTC
.	TRBV25-1	TRBJ1-1	.	CASTPTASNTEAFF	TGTGCCAGCACCCCAACAGCTTCGAACACTGAAGCTTTCTTT
TRBD1	TRBV6-2/TRBV6-3	TRBJ2-7	many	CASSYLMWTGRDEQYF	TGTGCCAGCAGTTACCTGATGTGGACAGGGCGTGACGAGCAGTACTTC
.	TRBV20-1	TRBJ1-1	.	CSARDRGGTEAFF	TGCAGTGCTAGAGACAGGGGTGGGACTGAAGCTTTCTTT
.	TRBV7-8	TRBJ2-3	.	CASNLQARSSTDTQYF	TGTGCCAGCAACCTCCAGGCCCGGTCATCCACAGATACGCAGTATTTT
.	TRBV7-2	TRBJ2-1	few	CVSSHRDKHNEQFF	TGTGTCAGCAGCCACCGGGACAAACACAATGAGCAGTTCTTC
TRBD1	TRBV7-9	TRBJ2-3	.	CASSLERSGGPDTQYF	TGTGCCAGCAGCTTAGAGCGGTCAGGGGGCCCAGATACGCAGTATTTT
TRBD1	TRBV7-3	TRBJ1-1	few	CASSLKGAGITEAFF	TGTGCCAGCAGCTTAAAGGGGGCGGGTATAACTGAAGCTTTCTTT
.	TRBV7-9	TRBJ2-7	.	CASSSSPFAATSYEQYF	TGTGCCAGCAGCTCGAGCCCTTTCGCCGCAACCTCCTACGAGCAGTACTTC
.	TRBV6-2/TRBV6-3	TRBJ1-5	few	CASTWVFNQPQHF	TGTGCCAGCACCTGGGTCTTCAATCAGCCCCAGCATTTT
.	TRBV28	TRBJ1-3	.	CASSFRGNTIYF	TGTGCCAGCAGTTTCCGAGGAAACACCATATATTTT
TRBD2	TRBV6-2/TRBV6-3	TRBJ2-3	.	CASSYAGEIDTQYF	TGTGCCAGCAGTTACGCGGGAGAGATAGATACGCAGTATTTT
TRBD2	TRBV19	TRBJ2-1	.	CASRLAGAYNEQFF	TGTGCCAGCAGGCTAGCGGGGGCCTACAATGAGCAGTTCTTC
TRBD2	TRBV6-2/TRBV6-3	TRBJ2-7	.	CARSYSEAGTYEQYF	TGTGCCCGCAGTTATTCGGAAGCGGGAACCTACGAGCAGTACTTC
.	TRBV4-1	TRBJ2-7	few	CASSQDPRGTYEQYF	TGCGCCAGCAGCCAAGATCCGCGGGGAACCTACGAGCAGTACTTC
.	TRBV6-6	TRBJ2-2	.	CASAPPAGGYTGELFF	TGTGCCAGTGCGCCCCCGGCAGGGGGGTATACCGGGGAGCTGTTTTTT
TRBD2	TRBV29-1	TRBJ2-5	few	CSVSGTSGRIETQYF	TGCAGCGTTTCAGGGACTAGCGGGAGGATTGAGACCCAGTACTTC
TRBD1	TRBV11-1	TRBJ2-1	.	CASSAGQGRTEQFF	TGTGCCAGCAGCGCGGGACAGGGGAGGACAGAGCAGTTCTTC
.	TRBV7-8	TRBJ1-4	few	CASTVERGLPRGNEKLFF	TGTGCCAGTACCGTCGAGAGGGGTCTTCCCAGGGGTAATGAAAAACTGTTTTTT
TRBD1	TRBV7-9	TRBJ2-3	few	CASSSTGGVFTDTQYF	TGTGCCAGCAGCTCCACAGGGGGAGTTTTCACAGATACGCAGTATTTT
TRBD2	TRBV20-1	TRBJ2-1	.	CSAPTSGRGYNEQFF	TGCAGTGCTCCAACCTCAGGGAGGGGATACAATGAGCAGTTCTTC
.	TRBV7-6	TRBJ2-7	many	CASSLGDRSNSYEQYF	TGTGCCAGCAGCTTAGGAGACAGGTCAAACTCCTACGAGCAGTACTTC
.	TRBV7-8	TRBJ1-5	many	CASSLAWQRSNQPQHF	TGTGCCAGCAGCTTAGCGTGGCAGCGCAGCAATCAGCCCCAGCATTTT
TRBD1	TRBV28	TRBJ2-2	.	CASSLIRDRVRTGELFF	TGTGCCAGCAGTCTAATCCGGGACAGGGTACGCACCGGGGAGCTGTTTTTT
TRBD1	TRBV20-1	TRBJ2-5	.	CSARAMTGRFETQYF	TGCAGTGCTAGAGCCATGACAGGGCGTTTCGAGACCCAGTACTTC
TRBD2	TRBV6-2/TRBV6-3	TRBJ2-1	.	CASSYEGAGGSNNEQFF	TGTGCCAGCAGTTACGAGGGGGCGGGAGGGTCTAACAATGAGCAGTTCTTC
.	TRBV6-2/TRBV6-3	TRBJ2-7	few	CASSWDPGLRREQYF	TGTGCCAGCAGTTGGGATCCGGGACTCAGACGCGAGCAGTACTTC
TRBD1	TRBV5-6	TRBJ2-7	.	CASSGTGAREQYF	TGTGCCAGCAGCGGAACAGGGGCCCGGGAGCAGTACTTC
.	TRBV28	TRBJ2-1	few	CASSLGVMTGNEQFF	TGTGCCAGCAGTTTGGGGGTGATGACGGGCAATGAGCAGTTCTTC
TRBD1	TRBV6-2/TRBV6-3	TRBJ2-3	.	CASSYNRGRNLPQYF	TGTGCCAGCAGTTACAACAGGGGGCGAAATCTCCCGCAGTATTTT
.	TRBV14	TRBJ2-1	.	CASNPGASSYNEQFF	TGTGCCAGCAACCCGGGGGCTAGCTCCTACAATGAGCAGTTCTTC
TRBD2	TRBV28	TRBJ2-7	many	CASSSLAGDNEQYF	TGTGCCAGCAGTTCCCTAGCGGGGGATAACGAGCAGTACTTC
.	TRBV20-1	TRBJ2-7	.	CSASLGNEQYF	TGCAGTGCTAGCCTGGGGAACGAGCAGTACTTC
.	TRBV12-3/TRBV12-4	TRBJ2-4	.	CASSVSGAKNIQYF	TGTGCCAGCAGTGTTAGCGGAGCCAAAAACATTCAGTACTTC
.	TRBV29-1	TRBJ1-1	few	CSAERGVNTEAFF	TGCAGCGCCGAGCGGGGAGTGAACACTGAAGCTTTCTTT
.	TRBV11-2	TRBJ2-2	.	CASSQPARGLTGELFF	TGTGCCAGCAGCCAACCCGCCCGGGGTCTCACCGGGGAGCTGTTTTTT
.	TRBV28	TRBJ1-4	.	CASSLHPGGEKLFF	TGTGCCAGCAGCCTCCACCCAGGAGGAGAAAAACTGTTTTTT
.	TRBV6-2/TRBV6-3	TRBJ2-5	.	CASSYPGVGRQETQYF	TGTGCCAGCAGTTACCCTGGCGTTGGCAGACAAGAGACCCAGTACTTC
TRBD1	TRBV9	TRBJ2-1	few	CASSLQTGAHEQFF	TGTGCCAGCAGCCTCCAGACAGGGGCCCATGAGCAGTTCTTC
.	TRBV20-1	TRBJ1-4	.	CSARDYRSDEKLFF	TGCAGTGCTAGAGATTATAGGTCGGATGAAAAACTGTTTTTT
.	TRBV19	TRBJ1-5	many	CASSRYRAEEPQHF	TGTGCCAGTTCCCGTTACAGGGCTGAGGAGCCCCAGCATTTT
.	TRBV10-3	TRBJ2-1	few	CAIRDVGYNEQFF	TGTGCCATCAGAGACGTTGGATACAATGAGCAGTTCTTC
.	TRBV6-5	TRBJ2-3	.	CASSYLASTDTQYF	TGTGCCAGCAGTTACCTAGCTAGCACAGATACGCAGTATTTT
.	TRBV6-1	TRBJ2-6	.	CASSLWVAGANVLTF	TGTGCCAGCAGTCTGTGGGTGGCAGGGGCCAACGTCCTGACTTTC